The 29 T cell receptor beta chains given below trace back to one sample, sequenced in a study of blood T cell repertoires in COVID-19. Sequencing was performed with immunoSEQ multiplex PCR; in TCRdb, only in-frame clones are kept and a portion is missing. The sample shows tens of thousands of clones, about 90% of them seen only once. Sequencing used peripheral blood. The receptors here all came from a human donor with active COVID-19. The donor label of this sample is uncertain.

The chain employs TRBV4-1 and TRBJ1-1, with TRBD1 matching 9 bases. Germline CDR1 and CDR2: MGHRA and YSYEKL. The CDR3 has 17 residues. The junction had 9 bases not matched to a gene; V was cut back by 3 bases and J by 1 base. CDR3 sequence: CASSHPGQGIQNTEAFF. CDR3 DNA: TGCGCCAGCAGCCACCCGGGACAGGGTATCCAGAACACTGAAGCTTTCTTT.

The J gene is TRBJ2-2, the V gene TRBV11-2; 8 nucleotides align to TRBD2. The CDR3 totals 15 residues. V was pared by 3 bases and J by 5 bases, with 5 bases of the junction left unmatched. Germline loops: CDR1 SGHAT, CDR2 FQNNGV. The CDR3 DNA reads TGTGCCAGCAGCTTTGTCTTAGCGGGGACCGGGGAGCTGTTTTTT. Translated: CASSFVLAGTGELFF.

The chain has TRBV12-3 or TRBV12-4 and TRBJ2-3; no firm D call. The CDR3 has 12 amino acids. V lost 3 bases and J lost 11, with 12 bases in between. In DNA, the CDR3 is TGTGCCAGCAGTTTGACTCGGGTGGGGCAGTATTTT. Translation: CASSLTRVGQYF.

The chain links TRBV19 to TRBJ2-6; 7 nucleotides match TRBD1. Germline V gene sequence: CDR1 LNHDA, CDR2 SQIVND (reference sequence). The V and J ends lost 6 bases and 0 bases, in that order; junction bases with no gene match: 17. The length of the CDR3 is 20 residues. The CDR3 DNA follows: TGTGCCAGTAGACCGACGATTGGGACAGCGACAAACTCTGGGGCCAACGTCCTGACTTTC. It is translated as CASRPTIGTATNSGANVLTF.

The chain carries TRBV20-1 and TRBJ2-7; D gene uncertain. Trimming cost V 5 bases and J 2 bases, with 7 bases left between them. The CDR3 spans 11 residues. Germline V gene lookup returns CDR1 DFQATT and CDR2 SNEGSKA (reference sequence). CDR3 residues: CSAPGAYEQYF. CDR3 bases: TGCAGTGCTCCAGGCGCCTACGAGCAGTACTTC.

The V call is TRBV19, the J call TRBJ2-3; 11 bases match TRBD2. V shed 10 bases and J 3 bases; nucleotides not matched to a gene: 6. This CDR3 is built from 14 residues. Looked up from germline, CDR1 is LNHDA and CDR2 is SQIVND (reference sequence). The CDR3 bases are TGTGCCACCGTAGCGGGGGGGTGGACAGATACGCAGTATTTT. This codes for CATVAGGWTDTQYF.

The V and J genes are TRBV11-2 and TRBJ1-3; tentative D call: TRBD1 (5 bases). Germline CDR1 is SGHAT and CDR2 is FQNNGV. The length of the CDR3 is 14 residues. V was pared by 6 bases and J by 3 bases, with 12 bases between. In nucleotides, the CDR3 is TGTGCCAGCAGACCAGGGAACTATGGAAACACCATATATTTT. This encodes CASRPGNYGNTIYF.

This clone was seen only a few times. The rearrangement links TRBV18 to TRBJ1-2; 9 nucleotides match TRBD1. This CDR3 has 15 amino acids. V lost 4 bases and J lost 1; bases outside the gene matches: 4. Looked up from germline, CDR1 is KGHSH and CDR2 is LQKENI. CDR3 in DNA: TGTGCCAGCTCACACGACAGGGGGATTAACTATGGCTACACCTTC. This translates into CASSHDRGINYGYTF.

The chain uses TRBV20-1 and TRBJ1-1; D gene uncertain. Germline V gene lookup returns CDR1 DFQATT and CDR2 SNEGSKA (reference sequence). The CDR3 loop spans 13 amino acids. Trimming shortened V by 3 bases and J by 7 bases, and 15 bases separated the two germline ends. The CDR3 is CSASAGFTSEAFF. In nucleotides, the CDR3 is TGCAGTGCTAGTGCGGGCTTTACTAGTGAAGCTTTCTTT.

This clone was counted once. CDR3 region: CASSQDRTASGNTIYF. CDR3 sequence (DNA): TGCGCCAGCAGCCAAGACCGTACCGCGTCTGGAAACACCATATATTTT. The rearrangement links TRBV4-1 to TRBJ1-3; unclear D gene. The CDR3 loop spans 16 amino acids. V lost 0 bases to trimming and J lost 1 base, with 10 bases between them. Germline CDR1 reads MGHRA; CDR2 reads YSYEKL.

The rearrangement joins TRBV3-1 (or the pseudogene TRBV3-2) to TRBJ2-7, with 9 bases that match TRBD1. The CDR3 spans 13 residues. The V segment lost 2 bases and the J segment 9 bases; nucleotides outside the gene matches: 5. The germline V gene encodes CDR1 LGHDT and CDR2 YNNKEL (reference sequence). The CDR3 is CASSQQGQGRQYF. The DNA for the CDR3 is TGTGCCAGCAGCCAACAAGGACAGGGGAGGCAGTACTTC.

The chain recombines TRBV10-3 with TRBJ1-4; 9 nucleotides match TRBD1. Per the germline V gene, CDR1 is ENHRY and CDR2 is SYGVKD. The trim removed 6 bases at V and 3 bases at J, leaving 2 bases unmatched. The CDR3 has 14 amino acids. CDR3 in amino acids: CAISGQGPNEKLFF. The DNA for the CDR3 is TGTGCCATCAGCGGACAGGGGCCTAATGAAAAACTGTTTTTT.

This clone was recorded only once. The chain is built from TRBV19 and TRBJ1-6; D is unclear. This CDR3 has 12 residues. The germline CDR1 and CDR2 sequences are LNHDA and SQIVND (reference sequence). V lost 8 bases and J lost 7, with 9 bases in between. The CDR3 is CASGGLNSPLHF. CDR3 sequence (DNA): TGTGCCAGTGGCGGACTAAATTCACCCCTCCACTTT. Looking up the rest from reference TRBV19 and TRBJ1-6 gives the full variable domain: DGGITQSPKYLFRKEGQNVTLSCEQNLNHDAMYWYRQDPGQGLRLIYYSQIVNDFQKGDIAEGYSVSREKKESFPLTVTSAQKNPTAFYLCASGGLNSPLHFGNGTRLTVT.

This clone was seen a single time. The J gene is TRBJ2-5, the V gene TRBV3-1 (or the pseudogene TRBV3-2); a possible D gene is TRBD1 (5 bases). The ends were cut back, 6 bases at V and 4 bases at J, with 15 bases in the middle. Germline-derived CDR1 and CDR2 are LGHDT and YNNKEL (reference sequence). The CDR3 loop spans 14 amino acids. The CDR3 loop reads CASSPPGSIETQYF. The CDR3 DNA reads TGTGCCAGCAGTCCCCCAGGGTCTATAGAGACCCAGTACTTC.

The genes are TRBV19 and TRBJ1-1; weak D call: TRBD1 (5 bases). This CDR3 is built from 12 residues. The germline CDR1 and CDR2 sequences are LNHDA and SQIVND (reference sequence). The V end lost 10 bases, the J end lost 5 bases, and 14 bases lay between the germline ends. The CDR3 protein is CATKEGYTEAFF. CDR3 in DNA: TGTGCCACCAAGGAGGGGTATACTGAAGCTTTCTTT.

This clone was recorded once. The chain is built from TRBV7-8 and TRBJ2-3; D might be TRBD1 (6 bases). V gave up 5 bases and J gave up 2 bases, with 11 bases separating them. This CDR3 region has 14 residues. Germline CDR1 SGHVS, CDR2 FQNEAQ. DNA of the CDR3: TGTGCCAGCAGCGCAGGGGCTGTCACAGATACGCAGTATTTT. This translates into CASSAGAVTDTQYF.

This rearrangement joins TRBV19 to TRBJ1-2; D not resolved. Per the germline V gene, CDR1 is LNHDA and CDR2 is SQIVND (reference sequence). The CDR3 is 13 amino acids. The V gene lost 8 bases and the J gene lost 3 bases, with 13 bases spanning the gap. In DNA, the CDR3 is TGTGCCAGTCGGTCTTCGAGCGACTATGGCTACACCTTC. This gives the protein CASRSSSDYGYTF.

The sample holds one count of this clone. The genes are TRBV10-3 and TRBJ2-7; D might be TRBD2 (6 bases). Per germline, CDR1 ENHRY and CDR2 SYGVKD. The CDR3 length is 15 residues. The V end was cut by 6 bases, the J end by 3 bases, with 18 bases between. The CDR3 region is CAIRDGGPAVYEQYF. In DNA, the CDR3 is TGTGCCATCAGGGACGGAGGGCCCGCGGTCTACGAGCAGTACTTC.

Only one count was recorded for this clone. V and J are TRBV5-6 and TRBJ2-3, with D maybe TRBD2 (5 bases). V lost 2 bases and J lost 5, with 6 bases in between. CDR3 length: 12 residues. Germline values: CDR1 SGHDT, CDR2 YYEEEE. CDR3 nucleotide sequence: TGTGCCAGCAGCTTAGGAGGAGATACGCAGTATTTT. Protein: CASSLGGDTQYF.

This clone occurred a few times. The gene calls are TRBV6-5 and TRBJ2-4; possibly TRBD2 for D (5 bases). V was shortened by 10 bases and J by 1 base, with 17 bases between the two germline ends. Germline V CDR1 and CDR2: MNHEY, SVGAGI. The CDR3 is made up of 15 amino acids. DNA of the CDR3: TGTGCCACTTTTAAGAGGGAAGGGGCCAAAAACATTCAGTACTTC. Translated, it gives CATFKREGAKNIQYF.

The J gene is TRBJ2-3, the V gene TRBV5-4; TRBD1 matches at 9 bases. The CDR3 is 15 residues long. CDR1 is SGHNT, CDR2 YYREEE, per germline (reference sequence). V was pared by 4 bases and J by 0 bases, with 3 bases of the junction left unmatched. The DNA of the CDR3 is TGTGCCAGCAGCAGGACAGGGGCCAGCACAGATACGCAGTATTTT. Protein sequence: CASSRTGASTDTQYF. The full variable domain, its missing parts supplied by reference TRBV5-4 and TRBJ2-3, is ETGVTQSPTHLIKTRGQQVTLRCSSQSGHNTVSWYQQALGQGPQFIFQYYREEENGRGNFPPRFSGLQFPNYSSELNVNALELDDSALYLCASSRTGASTDTQYFGPGTRLTVL.

The chain combines TRBV9 with TRBJ1-1; D remains ambiguous. Per germline, CDR1 SGDLS and CDR2 YYNGEE. V shed 0 bases and J shed 0 bases, with 9 bases lying between them. The length of the CDR3 is 15 residues. The CDR3 here is CASSVGERLNTEAFF. CDR3 bases: TGTGCCAGCAGCGTAGGGGAGCGTCTGAACACTGAAGCTTTCTTT.

This clone was observed a single time. In nucleotides, the CDR3 is TGTGCCAGTAGTGTGACAGGGGGTGAACAGCCCCAGCATTTT. Translation gives CASSVTGGEQPQHF. J is TRBJ1-5 and V is TRBV19, with TRBD1 identical over 9 bases. The length of the CDR3 is 14 residues. The V gene end was trimmed by 5 bases and the J gene end by 7 bases; junction bases not matched to a gene: 6. From germline, CDR1 is LNHDA and CDR2 SQIVND (reference sequence).

This chain links TRBV9 with TRBJ1-3, with TRBD1 identical over 7 bases. CDR3 length: 22 amino acids. Germline V CDR1 and CDR2: SGDLS, YYNGEE. With 6 bases clipped from V and 0 bases from J, the junction kept 27 bases outside the gene matches. The CDR3, as DNA: TGTGCCAGCACCGAACCTGACAGGGCCCAAAATCCTCGAAATATCTCTGGAAACACCATATATTTT. It translates to CASTEPDRAQNPRNISGNTIYF.

This chain links TRBV7-3 with TRBJ2-1; 7 bases align to TRBD1. There are 15 residues in the CDR3. Germline values: CDR1 SGHTA, CDR2 FQGTGA. V was clipped by 2 bases and J by 9 bases; unmatched bases: 10. DNA of the CDR3: TGTGCCAGCAGCTTACGGGCAGGGGGTCTTGGTGAGCAGTTCTTC. Protein product: CASSLRAGGLGEQFF.

DNA of the CDR3: TGTGCCAGCAGTGGACTAGCGGGGGCAGATACGCAGTATTTT. Translated: CASSGLAGADTQYF. The chain joins TRBV6-4 to TRBJ2-3, with 12 bases lining up with TRBD2. Germline V CDR1 and CDR2: MRHNA, SNTAGT. The CDR3 extends over 14 amino acids. The J segment lost 4 bases and the V segment lost 4 bases, leaving 0 bases of the junction unmatched.

This chain connects TRBV2 to TRBJ1-6; no firm D call. CDR3 length: 16 amino acids. Germline assignment: CDR1 SNHLY and CDR2 FYNNEI. Trimming removed 3 bases at V and 9 bases at J, with 18 bases between. Here the CDR3 reads CASSEGPHITGSPLHF. DNA for the CDR3: TGTGCCAGCAGTGAGGGCCCACATATCACCGGTTCACCCCTCCACTTT. The complete variable domain, with remaining parts taken from reference TRBV2 and TRBJ1-6, reads EPEVTQTPSHQVTQMGQEVILRCVPISNHLYFYWYRQILGQKVEFLVSFYNNEISEKSEIFDDQFSVERPDGSNFTLKIRSTKLEDSAMYFCASSEGPHITGSPLHFGNGTRLTVT.

The chain recombines TRBV7-2 with TRBJ2-3; 9 positions match TRBD1. The J segment lost 6 bases and the V segment lost 6 bases, leaving 10 bases of the junction unmatched. The CDR3 sequence is 15 residues long. Germline V gives CDR1 SGHTA, CDR2 FQGNSA. CDR3 sequence: CASSPDRGVVDTQYF. The CDR3 bases are TGTGCCAGCAGTCCTGACAGGGGGGTTGTGGATACGCAGTATTTT.

The CDR3 DNA reads as TGCGCCAGCAGCGTCTGGGGGCAGAACTCCTACGAGCAGTACTTC. It encodes CASSVWGQNSYEQYF. The chain combines TRBV5-1 with TRBJ2-7, with D possibly being TRBD1 (6 bases). The CDR3 covers 15 residues. Germline V gene sequence: CDR1 SGHRS, CDR2 YFSETQ. Trimming took off 4 bases at V and 0 bases at J, with 14 bases between the two ends.